This TCR beta chain came from a study of preoperative IRX-2 immunotherapy in early breast cancer. As to treatment: preoperative locoregional IRX-2 cytokine immunotherapy. TCRdb's copy holds only in-frame clones and misses some; the assay was immunoSEQ multiplex PCR. The table has about 98,000 clones, about nine tenths seen once. There are 16 residues in the CDR3. The germline CDR1 and CDR2 sequences are SSHAT and FNYEAQ (reference sequence). The ends were cut back, 5 bases at V and 0 bases at J, with 14 bases in the middle. This clonotype was sampled from a human donor with breast cancer. The source was tumor tissue, collected after IRX-2 immunotherapy. This chain uses TRBV7-7 with TRBJ2-1; TRBD2 might be the D (6 bases). The CDR3 loop reads CASSGSGGSSYNEQFF. The DNA of the CDR3 is TGTGCCAGCAGCGGCTCCGGGGGTAGCTCCTACAATGAGCAGTTCTTC.